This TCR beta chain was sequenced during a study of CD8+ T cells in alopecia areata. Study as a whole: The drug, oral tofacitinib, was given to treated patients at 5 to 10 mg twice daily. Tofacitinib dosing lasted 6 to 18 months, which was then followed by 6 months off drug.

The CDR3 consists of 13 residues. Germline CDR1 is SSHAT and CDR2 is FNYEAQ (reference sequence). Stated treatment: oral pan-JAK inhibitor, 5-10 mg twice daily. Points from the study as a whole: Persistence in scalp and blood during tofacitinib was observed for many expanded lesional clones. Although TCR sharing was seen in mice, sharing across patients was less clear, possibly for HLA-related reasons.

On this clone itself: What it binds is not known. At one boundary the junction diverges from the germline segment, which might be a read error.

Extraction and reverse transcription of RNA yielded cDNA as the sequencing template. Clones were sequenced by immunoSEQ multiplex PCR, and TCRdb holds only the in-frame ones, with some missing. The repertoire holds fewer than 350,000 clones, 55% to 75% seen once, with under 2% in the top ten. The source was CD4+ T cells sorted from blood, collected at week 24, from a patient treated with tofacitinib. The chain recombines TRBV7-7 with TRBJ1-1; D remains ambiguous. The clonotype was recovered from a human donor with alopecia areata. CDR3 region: CASSLLGDTEAFF. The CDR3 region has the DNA TGTGCTAGCAGCTTACTGGGTGACACTGAAGCTTTCTTT.